The entry below gives a single T cell receptor beta chain sequence along with its context. The antigen is unknown. Germline loops: CDR1 GTSNPN, CDR2 SVGIG (reference sequence). After removal of 0 bases from V and 4 bases from J, the junction contained 17 bases not matched to a gene. This CDR3 spans 19 amino acids. Primed by a sample-barcoded 5' primer and a J-beta primer mix, a second PCR proceeded for about 6 to 11 cycles. Carrying 12 random nucleotides, a template-switch adaptor labeled each individual cDNA molecule. TCRdb fed the 5' RACE reads into MiXCR, producing one record per CDR3 protein. The sample has some 710,000 distinct CDR3 sequences; around a fifth are singletons. The data stem from a study of blood T cells in healthy people across ages. Study as a whole: Template switching recovered approximately one barcoded beta molecule for every two T cells. Findings of the study overall: Naive and antigen-experienced cells could not be conclusively compared, given unsorted PBMCs. Among T cells, TCR beta diversity per million cells dropped roughly linearly as age rose.

Material: blood. The chain joins TRBV30 to TRBJ2-3; 9 nucleotides line up with TRBD2. This TCR was recovered from a man between 65 and 79 years old in good health. In DNA form, the CDR3 reads TGTGCCTGGAGTGTATGGCTTGGGCGTAGCGGGAGCTCCGCAGATACGCAGTATTTT. Its protein product is CAWSVWLGRSGSSADTQYF.